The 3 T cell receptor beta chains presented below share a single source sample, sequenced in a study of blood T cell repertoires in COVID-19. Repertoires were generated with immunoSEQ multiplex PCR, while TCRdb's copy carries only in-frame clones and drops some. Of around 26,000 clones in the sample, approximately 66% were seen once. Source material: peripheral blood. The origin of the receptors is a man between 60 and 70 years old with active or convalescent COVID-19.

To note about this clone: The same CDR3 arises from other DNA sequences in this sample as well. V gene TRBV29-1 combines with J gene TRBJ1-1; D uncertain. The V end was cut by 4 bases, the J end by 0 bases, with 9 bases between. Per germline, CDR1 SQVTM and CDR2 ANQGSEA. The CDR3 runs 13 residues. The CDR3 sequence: CSVVRGVNTEAFF. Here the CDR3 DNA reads TGCAGCGTTGTACGGGGAGTGAACACTGAAGCTTTCTTT.

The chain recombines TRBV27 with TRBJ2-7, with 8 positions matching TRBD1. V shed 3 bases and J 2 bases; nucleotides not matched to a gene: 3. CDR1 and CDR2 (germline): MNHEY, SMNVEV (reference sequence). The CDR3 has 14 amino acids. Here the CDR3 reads CASSFDRGAYEQYF. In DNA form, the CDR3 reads TGTGCCAGCAGTTTCGACAGGGGTGCCTACGAGCAGTACTTC.

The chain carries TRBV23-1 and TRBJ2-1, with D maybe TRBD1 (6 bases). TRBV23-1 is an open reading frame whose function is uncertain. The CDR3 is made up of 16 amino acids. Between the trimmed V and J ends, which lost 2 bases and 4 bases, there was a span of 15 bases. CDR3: CASSQRPGTSYNEQFF. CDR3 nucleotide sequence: TGCGCCAGCAGTCAACGTCCCGGGACATCTTACAATGAGCAGTTCTTC.